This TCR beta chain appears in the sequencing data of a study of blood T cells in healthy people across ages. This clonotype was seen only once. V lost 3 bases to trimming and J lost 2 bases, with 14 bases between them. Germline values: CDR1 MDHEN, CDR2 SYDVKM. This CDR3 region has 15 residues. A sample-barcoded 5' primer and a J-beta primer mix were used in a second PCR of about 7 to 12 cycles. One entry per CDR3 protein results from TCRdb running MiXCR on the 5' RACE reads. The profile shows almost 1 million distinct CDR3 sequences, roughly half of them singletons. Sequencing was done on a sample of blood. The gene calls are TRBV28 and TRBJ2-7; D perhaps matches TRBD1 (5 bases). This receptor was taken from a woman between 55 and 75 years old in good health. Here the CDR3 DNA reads TGTGCCAGCAGTTTGTTCGCAGGGAACGCCTACGAGCAGTACTTC. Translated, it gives CASSLFAGNAYEQYF.